Listed here is a single T cell receptor (beta chain). Assay used: immunoSEQ multiplex PCR; TCRdb lists only in-frame clones, some missing. Here the sample spans over a million clones, around 78% being singletons. Unmatched junction bases numbered 8, after V lost 1 base and J lost 0 bases. The CDR3 covers 18 residues. From germline, CDR1 is MGHRA and CDR2 YSYEKL. The entry originates in a study of shared clonotypes between healthy human individuals. The V call is TRBV4-1, the J call TRBJ2-1; 8 positions match TRBD2. Material for sequencing was memory CD4+ T cells from PBMCs. The subset here: CD45RA-negative fraction. The sequence was collected from a man between 18 and 29 years old in good health. Some clones in this sample may be carry-over from other donors' samples. The CDR3 loop reads CASSQASGLVSSYNEQFF. The CDR3 DNA is TGCGCCAGCAGCCAAGCTAGCGGGCTGGTTAGCTCCTACAATGAGCAGTTCTTC.